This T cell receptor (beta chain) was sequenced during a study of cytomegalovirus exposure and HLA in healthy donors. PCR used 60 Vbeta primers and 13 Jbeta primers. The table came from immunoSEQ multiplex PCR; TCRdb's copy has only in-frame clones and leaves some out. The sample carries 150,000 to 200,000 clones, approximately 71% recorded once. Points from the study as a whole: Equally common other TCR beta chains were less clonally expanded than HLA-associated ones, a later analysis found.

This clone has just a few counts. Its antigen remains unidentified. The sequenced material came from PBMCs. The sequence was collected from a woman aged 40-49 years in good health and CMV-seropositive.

The CDR3 nucleotides read TGTGCCACCAGCGCAGGGTGGCCTACCTACGAGCAGTACTTC. Translated, it gives CATSAGWPTYEQYF. J is TRBJ2-7 and V is TRBV15; the D gene is possibly TRBD1 (5 bases). The V end was cut by 5 bases, the J end by 2 bases, with 13 bases between. Germline CDR1 and CDR2: LNHNV and YYDKDF (reference sequence). The CDR3 covers 14 residues.